Listed here are 30 T cell receptor beta chains from one sample, sequenced in a study of blood T cell repertoires in COVID-19. Repertoires were generated with immunoSEQ multiplex PCR, while TCRdb's copy carries only in-frame clones and drops some. Among about 110,000 clones, about four fifths were seen once, and the ten largest hold 14%. The specimen sequenced was peripheral blood. Receptors originate from a woman in her sixties or seventies with acute or convalescent COVID-19.

The J gene is TRBJ2-2, the V gene TRBV7-3; 9 bases are a match to TRBD2. There are 16 residues in the CDR3. Germline-derived CDR1 and CDR2 are SGHTA and FQGTGA. Unmatched junction bases numbered 6, after V lost 5 bases and J lost 2 bases. This CDR3 is CASSISSGVNTGELFF. The CDR3 coding sequence is TGTGCCAGCAGCATCTCTAGCGGGGTAAACACCGGGGAGCTGTTTTTT.

This clone has just a few counts. This rearrangement joins TRBV28 to TRBJ1-2; TRBD1 matches at 7 bases. Germline CDR1 reads MDHEN; CDR2 reads SYDVKM. The trim removed 5 bases at V and 2 bases at J, leaving 5 bases unmatched. The CDR3 is made up of 14 amino acids. The CDR3 protein is CASSLPGQNYGYTF. The CDR3 DNA reads TGTGCCAGCAGTCTACCGGGACAGAACTATGGCTACACCTTC.

The V gene is TRBV9, the J gene TRBJ2-3; the D is unclear. V was clipped by 3 bases and J by 0 bases, with 11 bases between them. The length of the CDR3 is 15 residues. Germline values: CDR1 SGDLS, CDR2 YYNGEE. The CDR3 nucleotides read TGTGCCAGCAGCGCACGTCCTACTAGCACAGATACGCAGTATTTT. Amino acid sequence: CASSARPTSTDTQYF.

The chain employs TRBV5-1 and TRBJ1-5; D possibly corresponds to TRBD1 (6 bases). Trimming took 1 base from V and 3 from J, leaving 11 bases between them. The V gene's germline CDR1 is SGHRS and CDR2 YFSETQ. The CDR3 runs to 15 residues. The CDR3 region has the DNA TGCGCCAGCAGCTTGCAGGGGATGAACAATCAGCCCCAGCATTTT. It codes for CASSLQGMNNQPQHF.

This chain joins TRBV4-2 and TRBJ2-1, with 11 nucleotides matching TRBD2. The CDR3 is 20 residues long. Trimming took 0 bases from V and 6 from J; bases not matched to a gene: 16. CDR1 is LGHNA and CDR2 is YNFKEQ in the germline V gene. The DNA of the CDR3 is TGTGCCAGCAGCCAAGATGGCATGGTAGCGGGGGGGGTTTTTATCAATGAGCAGTTCTTC. Translated: CASSQDGMVAGGVFINEQFF.

CDR3 coding DNA: TGTGCCAGCAGCTTGGGATCGTCTAGCGGGGGGTCCCAAGAGACCCAGTACTTC. Protein sequence: CASSLGSSSGGSQETQYF. The V and J genes are TRBV5-8 and TRBJ2-5, with TRBD2 matching over 11 bases. CDR1 SGHTS and CDR2 YDEGEE come from the germline V gene. CDR3 size: 18 residues. V dropped 0 bases and J dropped 1; count of bases not matched to a gene: 8.

This rearrangement joins TRBV20-1 to TRBJ2-7; D unclear. Trimming cost V 7 bases and J 1 base, with 8 bases left between them. CDR1 DFQATT and CDR2 SNEGSKA come from the germline V gene (reference sequence). CDR3 length equals 11 residues. CDR3 amino acids: CSVAGSYEQYF. The CDR3 nucleotides are TGCAGTGTAGCCGGATCCTACGAGCAGTACTTC.

The rearrangement uses TRBV4-2 and TRBJ1-2; a weak D match, TRBD1 (6 bases). Germline assignment: CDR1 LGHNA and CDR2 YNFKEQ. This CDR3 spans 15 amino acids. With 2 bases removed from V and 6 bases from J, the gap between germline ends came to 16 bases. The CDR3 sequence is CASSQTTQYRDGYTF. The DNA for the CDR3 is TGTGCCAGCAGCCAAACTACCCAGTACAGGGATGGCTACACCTTC.

The V and J genes are TRBV27 and TRBJ1-2; tentatively, D is TRBD1 (6 bases). CDR3 size: 16 residues. Germline V gene data show CDR1 as MNHEY and CDR2 as SMNVEV (reference sequence). With 3 bases removed from V and 8 bases from J, the gap between germline ends came to 22 bases. In DNA, the CDR3 is TGTGCCAGCAGTTTTTCAGGGCAGGGGAACATCGGAGGCTACACCTTC. Translated: CASSFSGQGNIGGYTF.

The chain has TRBV4-1 and TRBJ2-2; the D is unclear. This CDR3 region has 15 residues. Germline V gene data show CDR1 as MGHRA and CDR2 as YSYEKL. The V and J ends lost 1 base and 2 bases respectively, with 8 bases between them. The CDR3: CASSQAGSNTGELFF. CDR3 sequence (DNA): TGCGCCAGCAGCCAAGCAGGATCTAACACCGGGGAGCTGTTTTTT.

The chain carries TRBV7-3 and TRBJ1-1; perhaps TRBD1 as D (6 bases). Germline V gives CDR1 SGHTA, CDR2 FQGTGA. The V gene lost 5 bases and the J gene lost 3 bases, with 10 bases spanning the gap. This CDR3 is built from 13 residues. The DNA of the CDR3 is TGTGCCAGCAGCAGACCAGGGGACACTGAAGCTTTCTTT. Amino acids: CASSRPGDTEAFF.

The chain uses TRBV27 and TRBJ2-7; 9 bases line up with TRBD2. The CDR3 length is 13 residues. Trimming cost V 6 bases and J 4 bases; bases outside gene matches: 4. Germline CDR1 is MNHEY and CDR2 is SMNVEV (reference sequence). CDR3 DNA sequence: TGTGCCAGCAGGGCTAGCGGGACTTACGAGCAGTACTTC. Encoded protein: CASRASGTYEQYF.

V usage is TRBV18 and J usage is TRBJ2-7; 9 positions agree with TRBD2. Per the germline V gene, CDR1 is KGHSH and CDR2 is LQKENI. The V segment lost 3 bases and the J segment 4 bases; nucleotides outside the gene matches: 4. This CDR3 contains 14 residues. The CDR3 coding sequence is TGTGCCAGCTCACCGGCGGGAGGGAGATACGAGCAGTACTTC. Translating gives CASSPAGGRYEQYF.

This clone was counted between two and nine times. The chain uses TRBV18 and TRBJ1-5; TRBD1 is a possible D gene (5 bases). This CDR3 spans 11 amino acids. Looked up from germline, CDR1 is KGHSH and CDR2 is LQKENI. V lost 3 bases to trimming and J lost 12 bases, with 9 bases between them. The CDR3 DNA is TGTGCCAGCTCACCCGGCGGGGGCCAGCATTTT. Encoded protein: CASSPGGGQHF. The entire variable domain, with the rest obtained from reference TRBV18 and TRBJ1-5, is as follows: NAGVMQNPRHLVRRRGQEARLRCSPMKGHSHVYWYRQLPEEGLKFMVYLQKENIIDESGMPKERFSAEFPKEGPSILRIQQVVRGDSAAYFCASSPGGGQHFGDGTRLSIL.

This clone was detected a few times. The genes are TRBV9 and TRBJ1-2; TRBD1 agrees at 10 bases. The CDR3 sequence is 17 residues long. The V segment lost 3 bases and the J segment 3 bases; nucleotides outside the gene matches: 11. CDR1 and CDR2 (germline): SGDLS, YYNGEE. The CDR3 sequence: CASSDRDRGFSDYGYTF. The CDR3 DNA follows: TGTGCCAGCAGCGACCGGGACAGGGGTTTCTCGGACTATGGCTACACCTTC. The variable domain in full, completed from reference TRBV9 and TRBJ1-2, reads DSGVTQTPKHLITATGQRVTLRCSPRSGDLSVYWYQQSLDQGLQFLIQYYNGEERAKGNILERFSAQQFPDLHSELNLSSLELGDSALYFCASSDRDRGFSDYGYTFGSGTRLTVV.

The rearrangement joins TRBV19 to TRBJ1-2; D uncertain. Trimming left V 4 bases short and J 6 bases short, with 15 bases between. Germline values: CDR1 LNHDA, CDR2 SQIVND (reference sequence). The CDR3 has 14 residues. The CDR3 DNA reads TGTGCCAGTAGTACGACCCTGTTGGCGGATGGCTACACCTTC. It yields the protein CASSTTLLADGYTF.

This chain joins TRBV7-9 and TRBJ2-1, with 8 nucleotides matching TRBD2. The length of the CDR3 is 16 residues. Germline V gene lookup returns CDR1 SEHNR and CDR2 FQNEAQ (reference sequence). J lost 7 bases, V lost 4 bases, and 12 bases had no gene match. CDR3: CASSSRPGGQYNEQFF. In DNA form, the CDR3 reads TGTGCCAGCAGCTCCCGTCCGGGGGGGCAGTATAATGAGCAGTTCTTC.

Worth noting for this clone: Other DNA sequences from this sample encode an identical CDR3 as well. The V gene is TRBV6-5, the J gene TRBJ1-2; 9 bases map to TRBD1. This CDR3 has 14 amino acids. Germline CDR1 MNHEY, CDR2 SVGAGI. Trimming cost V 4 bases and J 3 bases; bases outside gene matches: 3. This CDR3 is CASSLQGADYGYTF. CDR3 coding DNA: TGTGCCAGCAGTTTACAGGGGGCTGACTATGGCTACACCTTC.

The chain has TRBV3-1 (or the pseudogene TRBV3-2) and TRBJ2-2; D is perhaps TRBD2 (5 bases). Looked up from germline, CDR1 is LGHDT and CDR2 is YNNKEL (reference sequence). The CDR3 contains 15 residues. The ends were cut back, 6 bases at V and 4 bases at J, with 15 bases in the middle. CDR3 bases: TGTGCCAGCAGTCTCCGAGGGCCCGGCACCGGGGAGCTGTTTTTT. It encodes CASSLRGPGTGELFF.

A single count supports this clone. This rearrangement joins TRBV19 to TRBJ1-1; perhaps TRBD1 as D (5 bases). The germline V gene encodes CDR1 LNHDA and CDR2 SQIVND (reference sequence). The germline V and J ends were trimmed by 3 bases and 0 bases, with 8 bases remaining between them. This CDR3 region has 14 residues. DNA for the CDR3: TGTGCCAGTAGTATCCTACAGGTGAACACTGAAGCTTTCTTT. Translation gives CASSILQVNTEAFF.

The rearrangement joins TRBV11-2 to TRBJ1-1, with D tentatively TRBD1 (5 bases). Germline CDR1 SGHAT, CDR2 FQNNGV. The CDR3 sequence is 16 residues long. V lost 1 base and J lost 3, with 15 bases in between. DNA of the CDR3: TGTGCCAGCAGCTTAGCAAATCAGGGTGGAGACACTGAAGCTTTCTTT. It codes for CASSLANQGGDTEAFF.

This chain links TRBV2 with TRBJ1-4, with D perhaps TRBD1 (6 bases). V was trimmed by 6 bases and J by 5 bases, leaving 10 bases between them. Germline values: CDR1 SNHLY, CDR2 FYNNEI. The CDR3 contains 13 residues. This CDR3 is CASRRGQNEKLFF. The CDR3 DNA reads as TGTGCCAGCAGACGAGGACAGAATGAAAAACTGTTTTTT.

The chain joins TRBV19 to TRBJ2-1; 10 positions agree with TRBD2. The J segment lost 8 bases and the V segment lost 7 bases, leaving 11 bases of the junction unmatched. Germline V gene lookup returns CDR1 LNHDA and CDR2 SQIVND (reference sequence). The CDR3 runs 15 residues. The CDR3 region has the DNA TGTGCCAGTACCTCTGGGGCTAGCGGGAGCCATGAGCAGTTCTTC. It translates to CASTSGASGSHEQFF.

The genes are TRBV5-1 and TRBJ2-7; 8 nucleotides align to TRBD2. The germline gives CDR1 SGHRS, CDR2 YFSETQ. This CDR3 has 14 residues. V lost 3 bases, J lost 2 bases, and 4 bases stayed unmatched. CDR3 sequence reads: CASSSTSAAYEQYF. CDR3 DNA sequence: TGCGCCAGCAGCTCGACTAGCGCTGCCTACGAGCAGTACTTC.

The gene calls are TRBV15 and TRBJ1-3; D gene uncertain. V was cut by 0 bases and J by 4 bases, with 10 bases left in between. CDR1 is LNHNV and CDR2 is YYDKDF in the germline V gene (reference sequence). The CDR3 contains 15 residues. The CDR3 is CATSRDRGSGNTIYF. As DNA, the CDR3 is TGTGCCACCAGCAGAGATCGAGGATCGGGAAACACCATATATTTT.

This chain links TRBV3-1 (or the pseudogene TRBV3-2) with TRBJ1-1; 8 bases align to TRBD1. The CDR3 sequence is 15 residues long. The germline V gene encodes CDR1 LGHDT and CDR2 YNNKEL (reference sequence). J lost 8 bases, V lost 0 bases, and 8 bases had no gene match. The CDR3 DNA reads as TGTGCCAGCAGCCAAGATCAGGGCAGGGGGCTGGAAGCTTTCTTT. Amino acids: CASSQDQGRGLEAFF.

The chain carries TRBV28 and TRBJ2-3; D may be TRBD2 (5 bases). The CDR3 loop spans 15 amino acids. The germline V and J ends were trimmed by 5 bases and 0 bases, with 12 bases remaining between them. Germline V gene sequence: CDR1 MDHEN, CDR2 SYDVKM. This CDR3 reads CASSRTSPSTDTQYF. CDR3 in DNA: TGTGCCAGCAGTCGGACTTCCCCGAGCACAGATACGCAGTATTTT.

The gene calls are TRBV7-9 and TRBJ2-3; TRBD2 aligns across 11 bases. After removal of 5 bases from V and 0 bases from J, the junction contained 4 bases not matched to a gene. Germline V gives CDR1 SEHNR, CDR2 FQNEAQ (reference sequence). There are 16 residues in the CDR3. CDR3 DNA: TGTGCCAGCAGCATGCGGACTAGCGGGAGCACAGATACGCAGTATTTT. Amino acid sequence: CASSMRTSGSTDTQYF.

The chain carries TRBV28 and TRBJ1-2; D is undetermined. This CDR3 spans 12 amino acids. Germline V gene lookup returns CDR1 MDHEN and CDR2 SYDVKM. V lost 6 bases and J lost 5, with 10 bases in between. The CDR3 DNA reads TGTGCCAGCAGCCCAGATAATTATGGCTACACCTTC. It is translated as CASSPDNYGYTF.

The chain combines TRBV19 with TRBJ2-6; 7 bases fit TRBD2. With 5 bases clipped from V and 1 base from J, the junction kept 8 bases outside the gene matches. Per germline, CDR1 LNHDA and CDR2 SQIVND (reference sequence). CDR3 length: 17 amino acids. Here the CDR3 DNA reads TGTGCCAGTAGTGGAGGGGAAGCGGGATCTGGGGCCAACGTCCTGACTTTC. This translates into CASSGGEAGSGANVLTF.